These T cell receptor beta chains were read from a single sample in a study of blood T cell repertoires in COVID-19. Generated by immunoSEQ multiplex PCR, the TCRdb table keeps only in-frame clones and is missing some. The table has 190,000 or so clones, 88% seen once; the top ten hold around 4%. Sequenced input: peripheral blood. The source of these receptors is a young woman with acute or convalescent COVID-19. Each CDR3 is given with its conserved first and last residue. The D gene is left open where the match is weak. Clone size is shown for a subset of rows, as once, few, many or a class of expanded clone.

J gene	clone size	V gene	D gene	CDR3 protein	CDR3 DNA
TRBJ2-1	.	TRBV18	TRBD2	CASSPAGGPNEQFF	TGTGCCAGCTCACCAGCGGGAGGGCCAAATGAGCAGTTCTTC
TRBJ2-2	.	TRBV5-1	.	CASSKDRQNTGELFF	TGCGCCAGCAGCAAGGACAGACAGAACACCGGGGAGCTGTTTTTT
TRBJ2-1	.	TRBV25-1	.	CASSEFDSSYNEQFF	TGTGCCAGCAGTGAATTCGACTCCTCCTACAATGAGCAGTTCTTC
TRBJ1-6	.	TRBV5-6	TRBD1	CASSFGTASSYNSPLHF	TGTGCCAGCAGCTTCGGGACAGCCAGCTCCTATAATTCACCCCTCCACTTT
TRBJ2-1	.	TRBV6-5	.	CASRTGSHNEQFF	TGTGCCAGCAGGACGGGATCCCACAATGAGCAGTTCTTC
TRBJ2-7	.	TRBV11-2	TRBD2	CASSPYYPPIGGSSYEQYF	TGTGCCAGCAGCCCCTACTATCCCCCTATTGGCGGGAGCTCCTACGAGCAGTACTTC
TRBJ1-2	.	TRBV6-6	.	CASTHRQGFGYTF	TGTGCCAGCACCCACCGGCAGGGGTTTGGCTACACCTTC
TRBJ1-1	.	TRBV25-1	TRBD1	CASSEWGTGGNTEAFF	TGTGCCAGCAGTGAATGGGGAACAGGGGGGAACACTGAAGCTTTCTTT
TRBJ2-2	once	TRBV5-1	.	CASSFGHGPGELFF	TGCGCCAGCAGCTTTGGACACGGACCCGGGGAGCTGTTTTTT
TRBJ2-2	.	TRBV5-4	.	CASSLGKLVTGELFF	TGTGCCAGCAGCTTGGGAAAACTAGTGACCGGGGAGCTGTTTTTT
TRBJ1-5	.	TRBV11-2	.	CASSLYRFSNQPQHF	TGTGCCAGCAGCTTATACAGGTTTAGCAATCAGCCCCAGCATTTT
TRBJ1-1	.	TRBV6-5	TRBD1	CASSSPTGRNTEAFF	TGTGCCAGCAGTTCTCCGACAGGGCGCAACACTGAAGCTTTCTTT
TRBJ2-1	.	TRBV5-1	TRBD2	CASRLSGADNEQFF	TGCGCCAGCAGACTCAGCGGGGCCGACAATGAGCAGTTCTTC
TRBJ2-7	.	TRBV15	.	CATSRRRAYEQYF	TGTGCCACCAGCAGACGACGGGCCTACGAGCAGTACTTC
TRBJ1-2	.	TRBV5-1	.	CASSLTDLDYGYTF	TGCGCCAGCAGCCTGACAGACCTTGACTATGGCTACACCTTC
TRBJ1-1	.	TRBV2	TRBD1	CASLAGGMMNTEAFF	TGTGCCAGCCTTGCAGGGGGCATGATGAACACTGAAGCTTTCTTT
TRBJ2-2	.	TRBV6-5	.	CASSVNGAGELFF	TGTGCCAGCAGCGTCAATGGAGCCGGGGAGCTGTTTTTT
TRBJ2-2	.	TRBV15	TRBD1	CATSRANPTGGRELFF	TGTGCCACCAGCAGAGCAAATCCCACAGGGGGCCGGGAGCTGTTTTTT
TRBJ2-1	.	TRBV15	TRBD2	CATTGGSNEQFF	TGTGCCACCACGGGAGGAAGTAATGAGCAGTTCTTC
TRBJ2-4	once	TRBV28	.	CASSPLPKNIQYF	TGTGCCAGCAGTCCACTACCCAAAAACATTCAGTACTTC
TRBJ1-5	few	TRBV19	.	CASSIAGAGQPQHF	TGTGCCAGTAGTATTGCGGGGGCAGGTCAGCCCCAGCATTTT
TRBJ2-3	.	TRBV6-5	TRBD2	CASSFGTSGTDTQYF	TGTGCCAGCAGTTTCGGGACTAGCGGCACAGATACGCAGTATTTT
TRBJ1-6	.	TRBV30	TRBD1	CAWTGQARSPLHF	TGTGCCTGGACGGGACAGGCGAGGTCACCCCTCCACTTT
TRBJ2-5	.	TRBV2	TRBD1	CASAGTGVETQYF	TGTGCCAGCGCCGGGACAGGGGTGGAGACCCAGTACTTC
TRBJ1-1	.	TRBV11-2	.	CASSPRGYGEAFF	TGTGCCAGCAGCCCAAGGGGGTACGGTGAAGCTTTCTTT
TRBJ2-7	.	TRBV11-2	.	CASSTAPGWSGEQYF	TGTGCCAGCAGCACCGCACCCGGCTGGAGCGGCGAGCAGTACTTC
TRBJ2-3	once	TRBV5-1	TRBD1	CASSDPGQGATDTQYF	TGCGCCAGCAGCGATCCGGGACAGGGTGCCACAGATACGCAGTATTTT
TRBJ2-5	once	TRBV3-1/TRBV3-2	TRBD1	CASRGWTGGMEETQYF	TGTGCCAGCAGGGGCTGGACAGGGGGAATGGAAGAGACCCAGTACTTC
TRBJ2-3	.	TRBV15	.	CATSRVSTDPTDTQYF	TGTGCCACCAGCAGAGTCTCGACAGACCCCACAGATACGCAGTATTTT
TRBJ2-7	.	TRBV20-1	.	CSASRGSYEQYF	TGCAGTGCTAGTAGGGGCTCCTACGAGCAGTACTTC
TRBJ2-1	.	TRBV7-9	.	CASSLEIEAEQFF	TGTGCCAGCAGCTTAGAAATCGAGGCGGAGCAGTTCTTC